This is a list of T cell receptor beta chains from one sample in a study of blood T cell repertoires in COVID-19. Some clones are missing from TCRdb's copy, which holds only in-frame ones; the method was immunoSEQ multiplex PCR. The sample records under 250,000 clones, roughly 86% being singletons. Sequenced sample: peripheral blood. The source is an elderly man with acute or convalescent COVID-19. Each CDR3 is given with its conserved first and last residue. Fields, in order: clone size, V gene, D gene, J gene, CDR3 DNA, CDR3 protein. A D gene is named only where the DNA matches it firmly. Rows may omit the clone size; those that give it use once, few, many or a size class.

NA	TRBV6-6	NA	TRBJ2-1	TGTGCCAGCAGTTACTCGGGGCTAGGAAAGATTAATGAGCAGTTCTTC	CASSYSGLGKINEQFF
once	TRBV18	NA	TRBJ1-1	TGTGCCAGCTCACCCCTCAGCGATGAAGCTTTCTTT	CASSPLSDEAFF
NA	TRBV28	NA	TRBJ2-1	TGTGCCAGCATGGGACAAACCGGCAATGAGCAGTTCTTC	CASMGQTGNEQFF
NA	TRBV5-1	TRBD2	TRBJ2-1	TGCGCCAGCAGCCTTAGCGGGGGGTCATCCTACAATGAGCAGTTCTTC	CASSLSGGSSYNEQFF
NA	TRBV7-2	NA	TRBJ1-1	TGTGCCAGCAGCTTAGACGGAGTTACGAACACTGAAGCTTTCTTT	CASSLDGVTNTEAFF
few	TRBV7-2	NA	TRBJ1-3	TGTGCCAGCAGCTTAGATGTAGTTTCTGGAAACACCATATATTTT	CASSLDVVSGNTIYF
NA	TRBV6-5	TRBD1	TRBJ1-5	TGTGCCAGCAGGCGACTTCCGACAGGGAATCAGCCCCAGCATTTT	CASRRLPTGNQPQHF
NA	TRBV19	NA	TRBJ2-4	TGTGCCAGTAGTCCCCCCGGGATAGCCAAAAACATTCAGTACTTC	CASSPPGIAKNIQYF
once	TRBV12-3/TRBV12-4	NA	TRBJ1-2	TGTGCCAGCAGTTTAGGGGGGACTTATGGCTACACCTTC	CASSLGGTYGYTF
once	TRBV28	TRBD1	TRBJ2-1	TGTGCCAGCAGTCCACTTGGCCGGGACAGAAACAATGAGCAGTTCTTC	CASSPLGRDRNNEQFF
NA	TRBV29-1	TRBD2	TRBJ2-5	TGCAGCGTTGAAACTAGCGGGAGGGAGACCCAGTACTTC	CSVETSGRETQYF
NA	TRBV14	NA	TRBJ2-7	TGTGCCAGCAGCCAGGGGCGCTTCTCGTACTTC	CASSQGRFSYF
NA	TRBV10-3	NA	TRBJ2-7	TGTGCCGTCTCCGACCAGGGCTACGAGCAGTACTTC	CAVSDQGYEQYF
NA	TRBV19	NA	TRBJ2-1	TGTGCCAGTAGGCCCCAGGCATACAATGAGCAGTTCTTC	CASRPQAYNEQFF
NA	TRBV29-1	NA	TRBJ2-3	TGCAGCGTTGATGGCGGACTCACAGATACGCAGTATTTT	CSVDGGLTDTQYF
NA	TRBV2	NA	TRBJ1-2	TGTGCCAGCAGTGAATCGGCGGGGATAGGGGGCTACACCTTC	CASSESAGIGGYTF
many	TRBV4-2	NA	TRBJ1-1	TGTGCCAGCAGCCCAGGCGGACGGGACTCTACTGAAGCTTTCTTT	CASSPGGRDSTEAFF
NA	TRBV27	NA	TRBJ2-3	TGTGCCAGCAGTCGGAGGATAACAGATACGCAGTATTTT	CASSRRITDTQYF
NA	TRBV19	TRBD1	TRBJ1-5	TGTGCCAGTAGTATAATAGGGGGCGGCCAGCCCCAGCATTTT	CASSIIGGGQPQHF
NA	TRBV5-4	NA	TRBJ1-5	TGTGCCAGCAGCTTGGGCCAGGGGTTATCTCAGCCCCAGCATTTT	CASSLGQGLSQPQHF
NA	TRBV6-1	NA	TRBJ1-2	TGTGCCAGCAGTGAAACCAGGGGCGCGGCTAACTATGGCTACACCTTC	CASSETRGAANYGYTF
NA	TRBV12-3/TRBV12-4	NA	TRBJ1-4	TGTGCCAGCAGTCCCGTGGCAGATGAAAAACTGTTTTTT	CASSPVADEKLFF
NA	TRBV19	NA	TRBJ1-1	TGTGCCAGTAGTCGAACAGCTGAAGCTTTCTTT	CASSRTAEAFF
NA	TRBV9	TRBD1	TRBJ2-2	TGTGCCAGCAGCGTATGGGGGACAGGGTCCACCGGGGAGCTGTTTTTT	CASSVWGTGSTGELFF
NA	TRBV6-5	NA	TRBJ1-1	TGTGCCAGCAGTTACTCCCGGAACACTGAAGCTTTCTTT	CASSYSRNTEAFF
NA	TRBV4-3	TRBD2	TRBJ2-3	TGCGCCAGCAGCCAAGATGCCACTAGCGGGGGGGCGAAAGATACGCAGTATTTT	CASSQDATSGGAKDTQYF
NA	TRBV6-5	NA	TRBJ1-6	TGTGCCAGCAGCGACATTGGAGTTTCGGGGTCACCCCTCCACTTT	CASSDIGVSGSPLHF
NA	TRBV21-1	NA	TRBJ2-7	TGTGCCAGCAGCAAAAAGGGGTCGTGCTCCTACGAGCAGTACTTC	CASSKKGSCSYEQYF
NA	TRBV4-3	TRBD1	TRBJ1-2	TGCGCCAGCAGCCAAGAGGGAACAGGGGACTATGGCTACACCTTC	CASSQEGTGDYGYTF
NA	TRBV14	NA	TRBJ2-6	TGTGCCAGCAGCTACGGACAGCCACTTTCCCCTGGGGCCAACGTCCTGACTTTC	CASSYGQPLSPGANVLTF
NA	TRBV29-1	TRBD1	TRBJ1-1	TGCAGCGCCAAGAGGGACAGGGGGCCTCTTGAGACTTTCTTT	CSAKRDRGPLETFF
NA	TRBV27	TRBD1	TRBJ1-2	TGTGCCAGCAGTCCCTTCCCATCGACAGGGACAAGGAACTATGGCTACACCTTC	CASSPFPSTGTRNYGYTF
NA	TRBV28	NA	TRBJ1-3	TGTGCCAGCAAGGAGGGAGGTTCGGGAAACACCATATATTTT	CASKEGGSGNTIYF
NA	TRBV20-1	TRBD2	TRBJ2-1	TGCAGTGCTACTGACCGGTTAGGGACTAGCGGGACTTTTGAGCAGTTCTTC	CSATDRLGTSGTFEQFF
NA	TRBV19	TRBD1	TRBJ1-5	TGTGCCAGTAGTACGACAGGGGGCGGAGGAAGCAATCAGCCCCAGCATTTT	CASSTTGGGGSNQPQHF
NA	TRBV7-9	NA	TRBJ2-7	TGTGCCAGCAGCTGGGACATCCCCTCGCAGTACTTC	CASSWDIPSQYF
NA	TRBV10-3	NA	TRBJ2-3	TGTGCCATCAGGGATACAGGGACGAGCACAGATACGCAGTATTTT	CAIRDTGTSTDTQYF
few	TRBV7-2	NA	TRBJ1-1	TGTGCCAGCAGTATACAGAGGAACACTGAAGCTTTCTTT	CASSIQRNTEAFF
NA	TRBV27	NA	TRBJ1-1	TGTGCCAGCAGTTACAGGGAACGGAACACTGAAGCTTTCTTT	CASSYRERNTEAFF